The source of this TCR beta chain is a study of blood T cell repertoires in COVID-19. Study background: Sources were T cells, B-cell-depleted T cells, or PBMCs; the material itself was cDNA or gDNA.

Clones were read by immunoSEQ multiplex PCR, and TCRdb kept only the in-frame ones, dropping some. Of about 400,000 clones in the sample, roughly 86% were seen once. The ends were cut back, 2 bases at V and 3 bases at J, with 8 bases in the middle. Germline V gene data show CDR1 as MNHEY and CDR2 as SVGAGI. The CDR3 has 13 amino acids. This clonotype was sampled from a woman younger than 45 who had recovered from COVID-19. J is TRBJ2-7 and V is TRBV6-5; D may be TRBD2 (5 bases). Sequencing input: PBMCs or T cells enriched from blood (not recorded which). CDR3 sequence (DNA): TGTGCCAGCAGTTACCGGGGAAACTACGAGCAGTACTTC. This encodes CASSYRGNYEQYF.